This TCR beta chain was recovered during a study of graft-versus-host responses after intestinal transplantation. As for the study in general: Each transplant was multivisceral, liver-intestinal, or isolated intestinal.

Findings of the study overall: GvH clones appeared in recipient marrow, some first in ileum or blood.

This table comes from immunoSEQ multiplex PCR, and its TCRdb copy is limited to in-frame clones, with some not included. The repertoire holds approximately 9,000 clones, with 30% as singletons. Post-reaction sorting isolated proliferating CFSE-low CD3+CD4+ and CD3+CD8+ responders. This clone was detected a few times. Per germline, CDR1 SGHVS and CDR2 FNYEAQ. V gave up 6 bases and J gave up 9 bases, with 18 bases separating them. CDR3 length equals 14 residues. This specimen was alloreactive CD4+ T cells from a mixed lymphocyte reaction culture, taken before intestinal transplant. Subset in this sample: CFSE-low proliferating T cells sorted from roughly 6-day pre-transplant mixed lymphocyte reaction (GvH or HvG direction). The chain recombines TRBV7-6 with TRBJ2-1, with a weak D call TRBD2 (6 bases). The clonotype was recovered from a human patient who received an intestinal transplant. CDR3 region: CASRGTPRDGEQFF. Here the CDR3 DNA reads TGTGCCAGCAGAGGGACTCCTCGAGACGGTGAGCAGTTCTTC.